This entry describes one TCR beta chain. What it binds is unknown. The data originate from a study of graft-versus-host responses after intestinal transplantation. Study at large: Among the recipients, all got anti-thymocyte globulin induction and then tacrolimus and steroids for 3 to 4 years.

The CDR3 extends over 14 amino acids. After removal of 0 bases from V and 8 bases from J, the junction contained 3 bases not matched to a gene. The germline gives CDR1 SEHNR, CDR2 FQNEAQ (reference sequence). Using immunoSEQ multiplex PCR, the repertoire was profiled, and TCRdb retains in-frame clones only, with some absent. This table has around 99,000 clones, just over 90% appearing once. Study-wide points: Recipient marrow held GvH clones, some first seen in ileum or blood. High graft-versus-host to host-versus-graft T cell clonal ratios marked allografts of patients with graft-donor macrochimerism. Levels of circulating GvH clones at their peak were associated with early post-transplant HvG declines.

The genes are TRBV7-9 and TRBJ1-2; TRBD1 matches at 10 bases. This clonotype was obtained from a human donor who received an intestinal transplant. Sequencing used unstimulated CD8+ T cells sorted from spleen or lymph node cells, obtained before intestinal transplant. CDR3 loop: CASSLAGTGDGYTF. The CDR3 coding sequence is TGTGCCAGCAGCTTAGCCGGGACAGGGGACGGCTACACCTTC.